One sample yielded the 9 T cell receptor beta chains listed below, sequenced in a study of cytomegalovirus exposure and HLA in healthy donors. Primers included in the PCR were 60 Vbeta and 13 Jbeta primers. Profiling relied on immunoSEQ multiplex PCR, and the TCRdb table lists in-frame clones only, not all of them. Of 100,000 or so clones in the sample, 60% to 85% were seen once. The material sequenced was PBMCs. The origin of the receptors is a man aged 50 to 60 in good health and CMV-seronegative.

The chain is built from TRBV27 and TRBJ2-1, with D perhaps TRBD2 (6 bases). The V gene lost 4 bases and the J gene lost 6 bases, with 25 bases spanning the gap. Germline assignment: CDR1 MNHEY and CDR2 SMNVEV (reference sequence). This CDR3 has 18 amino acids. The CDR3 loop is CASSSPLTAGSFSNEQFF. The DNA for the CDR3 is TGTGCCAGCAGTTCCCCGTTAACAGCGGGCTCTTTCTCCAATGAGCAGTTCTTC.

V usage is TRBV18 and J usage is TRBJ1-2, with D maybe TRBD1 (6 bases). The germline V and J ends were trimmed by 2 bases and 8 bases, with 9 bases remaining between them. CDR1 and CDR2 (germline): KGHSH, LQKENI. The CDR3 length is 12 residues. The CDR3 DNA follows: TGTGCCAGCTCACCATTACAGGGAGGCTACACCTTC. It is translated as CASSPLQGGYTF.

V is TRBV27 and J is TRBJ2-6, with 12 bases lining up with TRBD2. The CDR3 totals 18 residues. The junction had 6 bases not matched to a gene; V was cut back by 2 bases and J by 4 bases. CDR1 is MNHEY and CDR2 is SMNVEV in the germline V gene (reference sequence). The CDR3 here is CASSLRLAGVRGANVLTF. The CDR3 region has the DNA TGTGCCAGCAGTTTACGACTAGCGGGAGTGAGAGGGGCCAACGTCCTGACTTTC.

The chain uses TRBV5-1 and TRBJ1-4; 7 nucleotides line up with TRBD1. V trimming: 0 bases; J trimming: 8 bases; junction bases outside the gene matches: 10. The CDR3 contains 16 residues. Germline-derived CDR1 and CDR2 are SGHRS and YFSETQ. The CDR3 protein is CASSLDNRGVGEKLFF. The CDR3 nucleotides read TGCGCCAGCAGCTTGGATAACAGGGGCGTAGGCGAAAAACTGTTTTTT.

This clone was detected a few times. J is TRBJ1-3 and V is TRBV7-9, with 8 bases that match TRBD1. The CDR3 consists of 16 residues. Losses at the gene ends were 1 base for V and 0 bases for J; bases not matched to a gene: 2. Germline V gene data show CDR1 as SEHNR and CDR2 as FQNEAQ (reference sequence). The CDR3 DNA reads TGTGCCAGCAGCTTAGGGGACAGGTACTCTGGAAACACCATATATTTT. Protein: CASSLGDRYSGNTIYF.

This clone was detected a few times. V is TRBV6-1 and J is TRBJ1-2; a possible D gene is TRBD1 (5 bases). The CDR3 is 14 residues long. V was pared by 3 bases and J by 4 bases, with 12 bases between. Germline V gene sequence: CDR1 MNHNS, CDR2 SASEGT. The CDR3 spells CASSDVGHTYGYTF. DNA of the CDR3: TGTGCCAGCAGTGATGTTGGACACACCTATGGCTACACCTTC.

This sequence joins TRBV29-1 and TRBJ2-2; D is possibly TRBD2 (6 bases). The germline CDR1 and CDR2 sequences are SQVTM and ANQGSEA. The V gene lost 7 bases and the J gene lost 6 bases, with 15 bases spanning the gap. The CDR3 is 13 residues long. The CDR3 nucleotides are TGCAGCGCCCGGCTGGGACTCGCCGGGGAGCTGTTTTTT. Its translation: CSARLGLAGELFF.

The chain has TRBV25-1 and TRBJ2-2; D is uncertain. The length of the CDR3 is 12 residues. Germline lookup yields CDR1 MGHDK and CDR2 SYGVNS. Deletions cut 8 bases from V and 5 bases from J, with 9 bases between. CDR3 nucleotide sequence: TGTGCCAGCTCCAAGGAGACCGGGGAGCTGTTTTTT. Encoded protein: CASSKETGELFF.

V gene TRBV11-3 combines with J gene TRBJ2-1, with D tentatively TRBD1 (5 bases). CDR3 length: 14 amino acids. Germline V CDR1 and CDR2: SGHNT, YENEEA. Trimming removed 8 bases from V and 12 bases from J, with 23 bases in between. This CDR3 reads CASGATKGSGVQFF. The CDR3, as DNA: TGTGCCAGCGGGGCTACTAAGGGATCGGGTGTGCAGTTCTTC.